This TCR beta chain was sequenced during a study of HIV-infected children after antiretroviral therapy interruption. Background on the study: Children's median ages were roughly 10 years and 8 years by group. Weeks 0, 12, interruption end (24 or 48), and about 3 years post-study gave interruption-arm samples. Study findings and constraints: By the end of treatment interruption, naive CD4+ clonality (Gini) increased.

The treatment here: PENTA 11 planned treatment interruption arm or continuous ART arm. Only samples with at least 5 million viable PBMCs qualified. Germline lookup yields CDR1 DFQATT and CDR2 SNEGSKA (reference sequence). The CDR3 runs 12 residues. Deletions cut 0 bases from V and 4 bases from J, with 7 bases between. This clonotype was picked up many times. No antigen is known for it. RNA-based 3' RACE libraries used unique molecular identifiers. TCRdb itself ran the 3' RACE reads through MiXCR, one entry per CDR3 protein. Of 15,000 to 16,000 distinct CDR3 sequences listed, approximately 3.6% are singletons.

This TCR was sampled from a child younger than 18 with HIV. The chain uses TRBV20-1 and TRBJ2-7; D remains ambiguous. The material sequenced was CD45RA+ CD4+ T cells from PBMCs, taken from a donor given antiretroviral therapy, either interrupted or continuous. Noted subset: naive CD4+ CD45RA+ CD45RO- T cells. The CDR3 sequence is CSARDSKYEQYF. The CDR3 DNA reads as TGCAGTGCTAGAGATTCGAAATACGAGCAGTACTTC.